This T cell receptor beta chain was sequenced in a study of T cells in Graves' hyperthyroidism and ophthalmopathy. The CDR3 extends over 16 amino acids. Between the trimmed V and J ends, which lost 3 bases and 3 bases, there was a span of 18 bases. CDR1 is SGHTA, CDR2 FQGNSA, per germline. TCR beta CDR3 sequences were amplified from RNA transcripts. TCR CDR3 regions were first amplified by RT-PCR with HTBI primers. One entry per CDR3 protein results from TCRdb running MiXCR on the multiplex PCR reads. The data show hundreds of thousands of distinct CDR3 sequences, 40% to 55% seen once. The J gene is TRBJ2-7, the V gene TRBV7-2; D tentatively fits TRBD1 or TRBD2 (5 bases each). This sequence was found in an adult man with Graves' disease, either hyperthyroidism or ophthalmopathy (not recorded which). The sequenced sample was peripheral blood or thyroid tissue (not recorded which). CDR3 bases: TGTGCCAGCAGCTTCCAAGGGACCTCCAAATTCTACGAGCAGTACTTC. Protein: CASSFQGTSKFYEQYF.